The entry that follows covers one T cell receptor beta chain sequence. Which antigen it targets is not known. The input lacks base qualities; no much larger clone sits a single base away. The immunoSEQ Assay, a bias-controlled multiplex PCR, was used to amplify TCRbeta CDR3 regions from genomic DNA. As for the authors' bioinformatics: Nucleated cell counts per sample were estimated from amplification of reference gene primers within the assay. Sequence reads were collapsed and filtered to measure the absolute abundance of every unique TCRbeta CDR3 rearrangement. For each sample, productive Simpson clonality was calculated by taking the square root of Simpson's diversity index across productive rearrangements. TCRdb holds this immuneACCESS table with in-frame rearrangements only. Some clones are missing; in checked studies, unresolved V genes explain under half, and the rest has no known cause. V and J calls and clone size are those listed in that table; D and trimming were worked out from the DNA. Counted in this sample were around 97,000 clones; about 80% of them appeared once. More than 9% of the sample is taken by the ten largest.

These data come from a study of blood T cell repertoires in COVID-19 (dated by TCRdb to between 2020 and 2021). Turning to the overall study: Samples from collaborators originated in the United States, Italy and Spain and spanned both the acute and convalescent phases of COVID-19. The prospective study material was composed of cDNA or gDNA derived from T cells, B-cell-depleted T cells, or PBMCs. Subjects who had been exposed to COVID-19, were actively infected with it, or had recovered from it provided the deeply sampled blood TCRbeta repertoires that made up the dataset. A freely available public database, intended as a resource for researchers studying the immune response to SARS-CoV-2, is where the repertoires were released. Samples were obtained from the ongoing ImmuneRACE study (first 160 participants) and from 1,254 subjects provided by 6 global collaborators. Nearly every sample came with metadata listing a de-identified subject ID, COVID-19 status, age in years and sex. Where HLA class I and class II types were available, the types were taken from metadata supplied by the sample provider, not from assay-based typing. What the study reported, not specific to this receptor: The amount of clinical and demographic metadata varied by source and participant and was provided uncurated.

In the germline V gene, CDR1 corresponds to KGHSH and CDR2 to LQKENI. V has 0 bases trimmed and J has 4 bases trimmed; junction bases matching no gene number 6. The CDR3, cysteine through phenylalanine, is 16 amino acids long. The only DNA kept is the CDR3, 48 bases in frame from the first base. Collaborating institutions collected whole blood in K2EDTA tubes following their own protocols. For TCRbeta analysis, collaborators shipped samples as frozen whole blood, isolated PBMCs, or DNA extracted from either of those sample types. Sequenced material: peripheral blood. The TCR sequence derives from a man between 65 and 85 years old with acute or convalescent COVID-19. The chain links TRBV18 with TRBJ2-5, and 9 junctional nucleotides match TRBD1. The nucleotide sequence reads TGTGCCAGCTCACCACCGTTACAGGGGGCTTCAGAGACCCAGTACTTC. This translates into CASSPPLQGASETQYF.